This TCR beta chain was sequenced for a study of blood T cells in healthy people across ages. Trimming stripped 10 bases from V and 3 bases from J, with 13 bases between. Germline loops: CDR1 SNHLY, CDR2 FYNNEI. The CDR3 extends over 13 amino acids. Next came a second PCR, run for about 7 to 11 cycles, which used a sample-barcoded 5' primer along with a J-beta primer mix. MiXCR, run by TCRdb on the 5' RACE reads, gives a single entry per CDR3 protein. There are some 710,000 distinct CDR3 sequences in the sample; about half occur only once, and roughly 18% lies in the top ten. Notes on the study in general: Per million T cells, TCR beta diversity dropped about linearly as age rose.

In regard to this clonotype: What it recognizes is unknown.

The donors, healthy Caucasians from Russia, were aged about 6 to 90. The sequencing sample was made of blood. The receptor was isolated from a man older than 75 in good health. This sequence joins TRBV2 and TRBJ2-1, with D uncertain. CDR3 DNA: TGTGCCATCAGCGCTGAAAGCTACAATGAGCAGTTCTTC. Translation: CAISAESYNEQFF.